This note documents a single TCR beta chain sequence. This sample was taken from a study of blood T cell repertoires in COVID-19. Study-level background: PBMCs, B-cell-depleted T cells, or T cells were the source of the cDNA or gDNA that made up the material.

The data were produced by immunoSEQ multiplex PCR, yet TCRdb's version contains in-frame clones alone and is incomplete. The sample contains 90,000 to 100,000 clones, 65% to 85% of which appear only once. This receptor was obtained from a woman older than 75 with acute or convalescent COVID-19. Sequencing used peripheral blood.

CDR3 in amino acids: CSAALGQTNEKLFF. Written as DNA, the CDR3 is TGCAGCGCAGCCCTGGGACAGACCAATGAAAAACTGTTTTTT. J is TRBJ1-4 and V is TRBV29-1; 7 positions agree with TRBD1. Per the germline V gene, CDR1 is SQVTM and CDR2 is ANQGSEA. The CDR3 is 14 residues long. Germline trimming cut 7 bases from V and 5 bases from J; bases unmatched to any gene: 10.